This passage covers 14 T cell receptor beta chains from one sample sequenced in a study of T cell responses to AZD1222 COVID-19 vaccine. TCRdb keeps only in-frame clones here, not all; method: immunoSEQ multiplex PCR. The sample lists around 150,000 clones; roughly 90% were seen once. The sample in question was peripheral blood, obtained 28 days after the second AZD1222 dose. All receptors derive from an adult who received the AZD1222 COVID-19 vaccine.

The gene calls are TRBV4-1 and TRBJ1-3; the D gene is possibly TRBD1 (6 bases). The CDR3 consists of 18 residues. The V gene lost 1 base and the J gene lost 0 bases, with 16 bases spanning the gap. CDR1 and CDR2 (germline): MGHRA, YSYEKL. DNA of the CDR3: TGCGCCAGCAGCCAAGGTCTCCCGCAGGGGCGCTCTGGAAACACCATATATTTT. Its translation is CASSQGLPQGRSGNTIYF.

The rearrangement joins TRBV18 to TRBJ2-3; TRBD2 matches 10 bases. Germline values: CDR1 KGHSH, CDR2 LQKENI. V lost 0 bases and J lost 6; bases outside the gene matches: 9. This CDR3 is 17 amino acids long. In nucleotides, the CDR3 is TGTGCCAGCTCACCACCGGTGGCTAGCGGGAGTAGGGATACGCAGTATTTT. Translated, it gives CASSPPVASGSRDTQYF.

This sequence joins TRBV6-5 and TRBJ1-1; D is unresolved. V was cut by 5 bases and J by 1 base, with 11 bases left in between. CDR1 is MNHEY and CDR2 is SVGAGI in the germline V gene. CDR3 length: 14 residues. CDR3 in DNA: TGTGCCAGCAGTCTTTATGAAACGAACACTGAAGCTTTCTTT. This translates into CASSLYETNTEAFF.

The J gene is TRBJ2-1, the V gene TRBV5-1; 11 bases agree with TRBD2. J gave up 9 bases and V 7 bases, and 9 bases lay outside the gene matches. The CDR3 has 14 amino acids. CDR1 and CDR2 from the germline V gene are SGHRS and YFSETQ. CDR3 in amino acids: CASQKTSGSIEQFF. CDR3 DNA sequence: TGCGCCAGCCAAAAAACTAGCGGGAGCATTGAGCAGTTCTTC.

V usage is TRBV9 and J usage is TRBJ1-5; 8 nucleotides agree with TRBD1. Per germline, CDR1 SGDLS and CDR2 YYNGEE. The CDR3 contains 15 residues. The junction had 3 bases not matched to a gene; V was cut back by 4 bases and J by 0 bases. The CDR3 here is CASSRQGYSNQPQHF. In DNA form, the CDR3 reads TGTGCCAGCAGCCGACAGGGGTATAGCAATCAGCCCCAGCATTTT.

The genes are TRBV4-1 and TRBJ1-2; 10 bases map to TRBD1. CDR3 length equals 16 residues. Germline CDR1 reads MGHRA; CDR2 reads YSYEKL. V was clipped by 3 bases and J by 4 bases; unmatched bases: 8. Here the CDR3 DNA reads TGCGCCAGCAGCCATCCAACGCGGACAGGGGGCTATGGCTACACCTTC. This translates into CASSHPTRTGGYGYTF.

The V and J genes are TRBV30 and TRBJ2-7, with unresolved D. Germline values: CDR1 GTSNPN, CDR2 SVGIG (reference sequence). CDR3 length equals 12 residues. V lost 2 bases, J lost 1 base, and 6 bases lay in between. For the CDR3, the DNA is TGTGCCTGGAGTATTATGTCCTACGAGCAGTACTTC. Its translation: CAWSIMSYEQYF.

The chain couples TRBV12-3 or TRBV12-4 to TRBJ1-1, with TRBD1 matching 10 bases. After removal of 5 bases from V and 5 bases from J, the junction contained 2 bases not matched to a gene. This CDR3 is built from 13 residues. CDR3 DNA sequence: TGTGCCAGCAGTGGGACAGGGGTAACTGAAGCTTTCTTT. It yields the protein CASSGTGVTEAFF.

V usage is TRBV19 and J usage is TRBJ2-3; TRBD1 matches at 10 bases. Per germline, CDR1 LNHDA and CDR2 SQIVND (reference sequence). The trim removed 0 bases at V and 1 base at J, leaving 7 bases unmatched. There are 18 residues in the CDR3. CDR3 in DNA: TGTGCCAGTAGTATAGATCCCCGGACAGGGGGTGGCACAGATACGCAGTATTTT. Translation gives CASSIDPRTGGGTDTQYF.

V usage is TRBV10-2 and J usage is TRBJ1-1; D call uncertain. This CDR3 has 11 amino acids. Germline V lookup: CDR1 WSHSY, CDR2 SAAADI. Trimming removed 6 bases at V and 7 bases at J, with 9 bases between. This CDR3 reads CASRDSGEAFF. CDR3 nucleotides: TGCGCCAGCAGGGACTCGGGTGAAGCTTTCTTT.

The CDR3 region has the DNA TGTGCCAGCAGCCAAGATCTAGATGGCTACACCTTC. It is translated as CASSQDLDGYTF. The chain has TRBV3-1 (or the pseudogene TRBV3-2) and TRBJ1-2; D gene ambiguous. Germline values: CDR1 LGHDT, CDR2 YNNKEL (reference sequence). The V and J ends lost 0 bases and 6 bases respectively, with 5 bases between them. This CDR3 has 12 residues.

This rearrangement joins TRBV12-3 or TRBV12-4 to TRBJ2-7; no reliable D call. This CDR3 is 11 amino acids long. Between the trimmed V and J ends, which lost 3 bases and 1 base, there was a span of 1 base. The CDR3 nucleotides read TGTGCCAGCAGTTTTTCCTACGAGCAGTACTTC. As protein: CASSFSYEQYF.

The rearrangement uses TRBV10-1 and TRBJ2-7; D is unresolved. The germline V gene encodes CDR1 WNHNN and CDR2 SYGVQD (reference sequence). The V end was cut by 6 bases, the J end by 2 bases, with 11 bases between. This CDR3 comprises 13 residues. As DNA, the CDR3 is TGCGCCAGCAGATACACCTTTCCCTACGAGCAGTACTTC. Translated, it gives CASRYTFPYEQYF.

The V gene is TRBV28, the J gene TRBJ1-1; D not resolved. This CDR3 spans 11 amino acids. V shed 7 bases and J shed 1 base, with 4 bases lying between them. Germline values: CDR1 MDHEN, CDR2 SYDVKM. CDR3 sequence: CASMENTEAFF. Written as DNA, the CDR3 is TGTGCCAGCATGGAGAACACTGAAGCTTTCTTT.